The rows below give T cell receptor beta chains drawn from one sample of a study of T cell changes during pregnancy in multiple sclerosis. Here immunoSEQ multiplex PCR was the method, and the copy in TCRdb shows in-frame clones only, minus some. The table shows roughly 48,000 clones, with approximately 93% occurring only once. Sequencing used CD4+ T cells from peripheral blood mononuclear cells, obtained in the first trimester of pregnancy. The receptors were sampled from a female donor with multiple sclerosis, enrolled in a pregnancy study. Both conserved end residues are part of each CDR3. Fields, in order: D gene, V gene, J gene, CDR3 protein. A D gene is named only where the DNA matches it firmly.

D gene: TRBD2; V gene: TRBV29-1; J gene: TRBJ2-2; CDR3 protein: CSVEFSGGGFGELFF
D gene: TRBD1; V gene: TRBV6-6; J gene: TRBJ2-3; CDR3 protein: CASSYGQGGVTDTQYF
D gene: .; V gene: TRBV19; J gene: TRBJ2-2; CDR3 protein: CASTVPSGELFF
D gene: TRBD2; V gene: TRBV5-1; J gene: TRBJ2-1; CDR3 protein: CASSLAGESYNEQFF
D gene: TRBD2; V gene: TRBV19; J gene: TRBJ2-2; CDR3 protein: CASNPGLAATGELFF
D gene: .; V gene: TRBV5-5; J gene: TRBJ1-6; CDR3 protein: CASSFGGQIYNSPLHF
D gene: .; V gene: TRBV14; J gene: TRBJ2-1; CDR3 protein: CASSQRTTYNEQFF
D gene: TRBD2; V gene: TRBV19; J gene: TRBJ2-7; CDR3 protein: CASSVRDGGFTEQYF
D gene: .; V gene: TRBV5-1; J gene: TRBJ2-6; CDR3 protein: CASSLGAAAQGANVLTF
D gene: .; V gene: TRBV7-2; J gene: TRBJ1-1; CDR3 protein: CASSTLGLGNTEAFF
D gene: .; V gene: TRBV4-1; J gene: TRBJ2-3; CDR3 protein: CASSRLSTDTQYF
D gene: .; V gene: TRBV11-2; J gene: TRBJ2-1; CDR3 protein: CASSFGTGGEQFF
D gene: TRBD1; V gene: TRBV19; J gene: TRBJ2-7; CDR3 protein: CATQSEGQGQYEQYF